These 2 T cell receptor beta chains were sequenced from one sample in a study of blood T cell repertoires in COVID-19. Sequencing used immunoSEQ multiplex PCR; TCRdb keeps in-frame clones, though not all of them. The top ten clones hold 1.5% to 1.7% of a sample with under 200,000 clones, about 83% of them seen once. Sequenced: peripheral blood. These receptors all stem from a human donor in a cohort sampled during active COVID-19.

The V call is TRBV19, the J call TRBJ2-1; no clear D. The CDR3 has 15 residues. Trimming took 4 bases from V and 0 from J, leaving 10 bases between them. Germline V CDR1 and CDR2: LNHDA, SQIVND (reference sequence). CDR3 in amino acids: CASSKAPSSYNEQFF. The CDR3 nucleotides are TGTGCCAGTAGTAAAGCTCCGAGCTCCTACAATGAGCAGTTCTTC.

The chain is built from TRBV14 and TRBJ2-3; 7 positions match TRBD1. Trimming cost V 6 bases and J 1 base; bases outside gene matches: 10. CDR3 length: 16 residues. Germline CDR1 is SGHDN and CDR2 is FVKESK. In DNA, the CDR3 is TGTGCCAGCAGTCCCCGACAGGGACATCGCACAGATACGCAGTATTTT. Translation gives CASSPRQGHRTDTQYF.